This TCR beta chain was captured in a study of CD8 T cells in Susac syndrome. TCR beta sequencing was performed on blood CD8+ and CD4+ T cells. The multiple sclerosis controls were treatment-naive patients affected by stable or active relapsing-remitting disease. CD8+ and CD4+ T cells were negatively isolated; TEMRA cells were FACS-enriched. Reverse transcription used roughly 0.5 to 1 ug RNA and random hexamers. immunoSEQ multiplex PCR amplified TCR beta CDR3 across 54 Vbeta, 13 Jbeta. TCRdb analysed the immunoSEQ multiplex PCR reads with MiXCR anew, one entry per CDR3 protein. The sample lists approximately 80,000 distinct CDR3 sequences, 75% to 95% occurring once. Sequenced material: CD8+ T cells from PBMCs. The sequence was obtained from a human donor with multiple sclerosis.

Written as DNA, the CDR3 is TGTGCCAGCAGCTTGGGGGGCGGGAGGGTCGGCAATGAGCAGTTCTTC. This translates into CASSLGGGRVGNEQFF. This chain connects TRBV5-5 to TRBJ2-1, with 9 bases identical to TRBD2. This CDR3 comprises 16 residues. Germline CDR1 SGHKS, CDR2 YYEKEE (reference sequence). V was clipped by 0 bases and J by 6 bases; unmatched bases: 7.